This is a list of T cell receptor beta chains from one sample in a study of shared clonotypes between healthy human individuals. Method: immunoSEQ multiplex PCR; TCRdb's copy keeps in-frame clones and lacks some. The repertoire includes some 2.1 million clones, 95% of them detected once, and 0.13% sits in the top ten. Sequencing was performed on naive CD4+ T cells sorted from blood. These receptors all stem from a man aged 18 to 29 in good health. Both conserved end residues are part of each CDR3. A D gene is named only where the DNA matches it firmly. The size entry is marked missing in some rows and otherwise reads once, few, many or a size class.

D,V,size,J,DNA,CDR3
TRBD1,TRBV25-1,-,TRBJ1-6,TGTGCCAGCAGTGACCTTACAGGGGGCGTCTCACCCCTCCACTTT,CASSDLTGGVSPLHF
-,TRBV5-1,-,TRBJ2-7,TGCGCCAGCAGCGCCTCCTCCTACGAGCAGTACTTC,CASSASSYEQYF
-,TRBV28,-,TRBJ1-1,TGTGCCAGCAGTTTCAACAGGGAAGCGTTGGTTGCCACTGAAGCTTTCTTT,CASSFNREALVATEAFF
-,TRBV28,-,TRBJ1-2,TGTGCCAGCAGTACATCGGGGGGCTACACCTTC,CASSTSGGYTF
-,TRBV6-5,-,TRBJ1-1,TGTGCCAGCAGTTACACGGGGCGGAGCACTGAAGCTTTCTTT,CASSYTGRSTEAFF
TRBD2,TRBV20-1,-,TRBJ2-7,TGCAGTGCTAGAGGGGAGGGCGAGCAGTACTTC,CSARGEGEQYF
TRBD1,TRBV19,-,TRBJ2-1,TGTGCCAGTAGTATTTGGACAGGAACCAGCTCCTACAATGAGCAGTTCTTC,CASSIWTGTSSYNEQFF
-,TRBV5-8,-,TRBJ1-6,TGTGCCAGCAGCTTTTCCGGTTTTTATAATTCACCCCTCCACTTT,CASSFSGFYNSPLHF
TRBD1,TRBV28,-,TRBJ2-3,TGTGCCAGCAGTTTAATCGGACAGGGAACAGATACGCAGTATTTT,CASSLIGQGTDTQYF
-,TRBV7-9,-,TRBJ2-2,TGTGCCAGCAGCTATACGGGGACGAACACCGGGGAGCTGTTTTTT,CASSYTGTNTGELFF
TRBD2,TRBV5-1,-,TRBJ2-3,TGCGCCAGCAGATTGTCTAGCGGGAGCGGGGATACGCAGTATTTT,CASRLSSGSGDTQYF
-,TRBV13,-,TRBJ1-4,TGTGCCAGCAGCCCGGTATCTTCCGAAAAACTGTTTTTT,CASSPVSSEKLFF
TRBD2,TRBV7-6,-,TRBJ2-3,TGTGCCAGCAGCCTTTGGACTAGCGGGGGCTTTTCCCCCTCTTCAGATACGCAGTATTTT,CASSLWTSGGFSPSSDTQYF
TRBD2,TRBV9,-,TRBJ2-3,TGTGCCAGCAGCGTAGAGGCTAGCGGAAACACATTAAATACGCAGTATTTT,CASSVEASGNTLNTQYF
-,TRBV7-9,-,TRBJ1-5,TGTGCCAGCAGCTTAGCGGGAAAGGGCCAGCCCCAGCATTTT,CASSLAGKGQPQHF
-,TRBV11-2,-,TRBJ2-7,TGTGCCAGCAGCCAGGGACGGAACTACGAGCAGTACTTC,CASSQGRNYEQYF
-,TRBV10-3,-,TRBJ2-7,TGTGCCATCAGTAACCATCATGCGGACGAGCAGTACTTC,CAISNHHADEQYF
-,TRBV5-6,-,TRBJ2-7,TGTGCCAGCAACACCCCCGGGGCAGGGCCCTACGAGCAGTACTTC,CASNTPGAGPYEQYF
-,TRBV7-2,-,TRBJ2-3,TGTGCCAGCAGCTTAGAGCGAGGAGATACGCAGTATTTT,CASSLERGDTQYF
TRBD2,TRBV4-3,-,TRBJ2-7,TGCGCCAGCAGCCCCGGGACAGGGACTAGCGGGAGGATCTACGAGCAGTACTTC,CASSPGTGTSGRIYEQYF
-,TRBV27,-,TRBJ1-5,TGTGCCAGCAGTTCTGGAGTGGGGCTACGGGGGAACAATCAGCCCCAGCATTTT,CASSSGVGLRGNNQPQHF
TRBD1,TRBV30,once,TRBJ1-4,TGTGCCTGGGGGACAGGTGGGACTAATGAAAAACTGTTTTTT,CAWGTGGTNEKLFF
-,TRBV6-5,few,TRBJ1-1,TGTGCCAGCAGGCGAGGAGACACTGAAGCTTTCTTT,CASRRGDTEAFF
TRBD1,TRBV6-6,once,TRBJ1-2,TGTGCCATCACGACAGGGGTTAACTATGGCTACACCTTC,CAITTGVNYGYTF
-,TRBV7-2,-,TRBJ1-1,TGTGCCAGCAGCTTTGGGGGACCGCTGAACACTGAAGCTTTCTTT,CASSFGGPLNTEAFF
-,TRBV20-1,-,TRBJ2-4,TGCAGTGCCCGTAGGGACATAATTCAGTACTTC,CSARRDIIQYF
-,TRBV18,once,TRBJ1-2,TGTGCCAGCTCACCCCTTGACCGCGGAGCTAACTATGGCTACACCTTC,CASSPLDRGANYGYTF
-,TRBV28,-,TRBJ2-7,TGTGCCAGCAGTTTTAGGGGCTACGAGCAGTACTTC,CASSFRGYEQYF
TRBD1,TRBV6-5,-,TRBJ2-7,TGTGCCAGCAGCATCGACAGGGCCAGCTCCTACGAGCAGTACTTC,CASSIDRASSYEQYF
TRBD2,TRBV19,once,TRBJ2-7,TGTGCCAGTAGTATCGTCGGACTAGCGGGAGGTTGGCAGTACTTC,CASSIVGLAGGWQYF
-,TRBV30,-,TRBJ2-7,TGTGCCTGGAGTCAAGGGACGTACGAGCAGTACTTC,CAWSQGTYEQYF
TRBD1,TRBV19,-,TRBJ1-4,TGTGCCAGTAGGGAGACAGGGGCCCTAAATGAAAAACTGTTTTTT,CASRETGALNEKLFF
-,TRBV2,-,TRBJ1-1,TGTGCCAGCAGTGAAGGGGGCTATGAAGCTTTCTTT,CASSEGGYEAFF
TRBD1,TRBV28,-,TRBJ1-2,TGTGCCAGCAGTTTCCCAGGGGGCGCGTATAACTATGGCTACACCTTC,CASSFPGGAYNYGYTF
-,TRBV5-1,-,TRBJ2-3,TGCGCCAGCAGCTTCAGGGCCCTCACAGATACGCAGTATTTT,CASSFRALTDTQYF
TRBD1,TRBV19,-,TRBJ1-1,TGTGCCAGTAACCCGGACAGGACTATCACTGAAGCTTTCTTT,CASNPDRTITEAFF
-,TRBV18,-,TRBJ2-2,TGTGCCAGCTCACGAGACATTCCCGGGGAGCTGTTTTTT,CASSRDIPGELFF
-,TRBV30,-,TRBJ2-3,TGTGCCTGGAGTCAACTGGAGGTGACAGATACGCAGTATTTT,CAWSQLEVTDTQYF
TRBD2,TRBV28,once,TRBJ2-3,TGTGCCAGTTCGGCTAGCGGGGTGGCAGATACGCAGTATTTT,CASSASGVADTQYF
-,TRBV27,-,TRBJ1-1,TGTGCCAGCAGTTTCCGGGGAGGATGGACTGAAGCTTTCTTT,CASSFRGGWTEAFF
-,TRBV9,-,TRBJ2-1,TGTGCCAGCAGCGTAGAAGGGGCCGCCAACAATGAGCAGTTCTTC,CASSVEGAANNEQFF
TRBD1,TRBV20-1,-,TRBJ1-2,TGCGCAGGGGGCGCTAACTATGGCTACACCTTC,CAGGANYGYTF
TRBD1,TRBV6-5,-,TRBJ1-5,TGTGCCAGCCGTAGAAAACGGGACAGTTATCAGCCCCAGCATTTT,CASRRKRDSYQPQHF
TRBD2,TRBV5-4,-,TRBJ2-7,TGTGCCAGCAGCTGGGGCGCGGGAGAAGGTCCCTACGAGCAGTACTTC,CASSWGAGEGPYEQYF
TRBD1,TRBV19,-,TRBJ2-7,TGTGCCAGTAGCAGGGACAGCCCCTACGAGCAGTACTTC,CASSRDSPYEQYF
TRBD1,TRBV6-1,-,TRBJ1-3,TGTGCCAGCAGCTTGACAGGGTACTCTGGAAACACCATATATTTT,CASSLTGYSGNTIYF
-,TRBV2,-,TRBJ1-3,TGTGCCAGCAGTGTATCCTCTGGAAACACCATATATTTT,CASSVSSGNTIYF
-,TRBV4-1,-,TRBJ2-7,TGCGCCAGCAGCCAAGTCGGGTACGAGCAGTACTTC,CASSQVGYEQYF
-,TRBV2,-,TRBJ2-3,TGTGCCAGCAGTGAATCGGGTTCGGGTGGAAATACGCAGTATTTT,CASSESGSGGNTQYF
-,TRBV2,-,TRBJ2-7,TGTGCCAGCATCGGGAAGGTTTACTCCTACGAGCAGTACTTC,CASIGKVYSYEQYF
-,TRBV5-1,-,TRBJ2-1,TGCGCCAGCAGCGCCGGTCAGGGACAGTTCTTC,CASSAGQGQFF